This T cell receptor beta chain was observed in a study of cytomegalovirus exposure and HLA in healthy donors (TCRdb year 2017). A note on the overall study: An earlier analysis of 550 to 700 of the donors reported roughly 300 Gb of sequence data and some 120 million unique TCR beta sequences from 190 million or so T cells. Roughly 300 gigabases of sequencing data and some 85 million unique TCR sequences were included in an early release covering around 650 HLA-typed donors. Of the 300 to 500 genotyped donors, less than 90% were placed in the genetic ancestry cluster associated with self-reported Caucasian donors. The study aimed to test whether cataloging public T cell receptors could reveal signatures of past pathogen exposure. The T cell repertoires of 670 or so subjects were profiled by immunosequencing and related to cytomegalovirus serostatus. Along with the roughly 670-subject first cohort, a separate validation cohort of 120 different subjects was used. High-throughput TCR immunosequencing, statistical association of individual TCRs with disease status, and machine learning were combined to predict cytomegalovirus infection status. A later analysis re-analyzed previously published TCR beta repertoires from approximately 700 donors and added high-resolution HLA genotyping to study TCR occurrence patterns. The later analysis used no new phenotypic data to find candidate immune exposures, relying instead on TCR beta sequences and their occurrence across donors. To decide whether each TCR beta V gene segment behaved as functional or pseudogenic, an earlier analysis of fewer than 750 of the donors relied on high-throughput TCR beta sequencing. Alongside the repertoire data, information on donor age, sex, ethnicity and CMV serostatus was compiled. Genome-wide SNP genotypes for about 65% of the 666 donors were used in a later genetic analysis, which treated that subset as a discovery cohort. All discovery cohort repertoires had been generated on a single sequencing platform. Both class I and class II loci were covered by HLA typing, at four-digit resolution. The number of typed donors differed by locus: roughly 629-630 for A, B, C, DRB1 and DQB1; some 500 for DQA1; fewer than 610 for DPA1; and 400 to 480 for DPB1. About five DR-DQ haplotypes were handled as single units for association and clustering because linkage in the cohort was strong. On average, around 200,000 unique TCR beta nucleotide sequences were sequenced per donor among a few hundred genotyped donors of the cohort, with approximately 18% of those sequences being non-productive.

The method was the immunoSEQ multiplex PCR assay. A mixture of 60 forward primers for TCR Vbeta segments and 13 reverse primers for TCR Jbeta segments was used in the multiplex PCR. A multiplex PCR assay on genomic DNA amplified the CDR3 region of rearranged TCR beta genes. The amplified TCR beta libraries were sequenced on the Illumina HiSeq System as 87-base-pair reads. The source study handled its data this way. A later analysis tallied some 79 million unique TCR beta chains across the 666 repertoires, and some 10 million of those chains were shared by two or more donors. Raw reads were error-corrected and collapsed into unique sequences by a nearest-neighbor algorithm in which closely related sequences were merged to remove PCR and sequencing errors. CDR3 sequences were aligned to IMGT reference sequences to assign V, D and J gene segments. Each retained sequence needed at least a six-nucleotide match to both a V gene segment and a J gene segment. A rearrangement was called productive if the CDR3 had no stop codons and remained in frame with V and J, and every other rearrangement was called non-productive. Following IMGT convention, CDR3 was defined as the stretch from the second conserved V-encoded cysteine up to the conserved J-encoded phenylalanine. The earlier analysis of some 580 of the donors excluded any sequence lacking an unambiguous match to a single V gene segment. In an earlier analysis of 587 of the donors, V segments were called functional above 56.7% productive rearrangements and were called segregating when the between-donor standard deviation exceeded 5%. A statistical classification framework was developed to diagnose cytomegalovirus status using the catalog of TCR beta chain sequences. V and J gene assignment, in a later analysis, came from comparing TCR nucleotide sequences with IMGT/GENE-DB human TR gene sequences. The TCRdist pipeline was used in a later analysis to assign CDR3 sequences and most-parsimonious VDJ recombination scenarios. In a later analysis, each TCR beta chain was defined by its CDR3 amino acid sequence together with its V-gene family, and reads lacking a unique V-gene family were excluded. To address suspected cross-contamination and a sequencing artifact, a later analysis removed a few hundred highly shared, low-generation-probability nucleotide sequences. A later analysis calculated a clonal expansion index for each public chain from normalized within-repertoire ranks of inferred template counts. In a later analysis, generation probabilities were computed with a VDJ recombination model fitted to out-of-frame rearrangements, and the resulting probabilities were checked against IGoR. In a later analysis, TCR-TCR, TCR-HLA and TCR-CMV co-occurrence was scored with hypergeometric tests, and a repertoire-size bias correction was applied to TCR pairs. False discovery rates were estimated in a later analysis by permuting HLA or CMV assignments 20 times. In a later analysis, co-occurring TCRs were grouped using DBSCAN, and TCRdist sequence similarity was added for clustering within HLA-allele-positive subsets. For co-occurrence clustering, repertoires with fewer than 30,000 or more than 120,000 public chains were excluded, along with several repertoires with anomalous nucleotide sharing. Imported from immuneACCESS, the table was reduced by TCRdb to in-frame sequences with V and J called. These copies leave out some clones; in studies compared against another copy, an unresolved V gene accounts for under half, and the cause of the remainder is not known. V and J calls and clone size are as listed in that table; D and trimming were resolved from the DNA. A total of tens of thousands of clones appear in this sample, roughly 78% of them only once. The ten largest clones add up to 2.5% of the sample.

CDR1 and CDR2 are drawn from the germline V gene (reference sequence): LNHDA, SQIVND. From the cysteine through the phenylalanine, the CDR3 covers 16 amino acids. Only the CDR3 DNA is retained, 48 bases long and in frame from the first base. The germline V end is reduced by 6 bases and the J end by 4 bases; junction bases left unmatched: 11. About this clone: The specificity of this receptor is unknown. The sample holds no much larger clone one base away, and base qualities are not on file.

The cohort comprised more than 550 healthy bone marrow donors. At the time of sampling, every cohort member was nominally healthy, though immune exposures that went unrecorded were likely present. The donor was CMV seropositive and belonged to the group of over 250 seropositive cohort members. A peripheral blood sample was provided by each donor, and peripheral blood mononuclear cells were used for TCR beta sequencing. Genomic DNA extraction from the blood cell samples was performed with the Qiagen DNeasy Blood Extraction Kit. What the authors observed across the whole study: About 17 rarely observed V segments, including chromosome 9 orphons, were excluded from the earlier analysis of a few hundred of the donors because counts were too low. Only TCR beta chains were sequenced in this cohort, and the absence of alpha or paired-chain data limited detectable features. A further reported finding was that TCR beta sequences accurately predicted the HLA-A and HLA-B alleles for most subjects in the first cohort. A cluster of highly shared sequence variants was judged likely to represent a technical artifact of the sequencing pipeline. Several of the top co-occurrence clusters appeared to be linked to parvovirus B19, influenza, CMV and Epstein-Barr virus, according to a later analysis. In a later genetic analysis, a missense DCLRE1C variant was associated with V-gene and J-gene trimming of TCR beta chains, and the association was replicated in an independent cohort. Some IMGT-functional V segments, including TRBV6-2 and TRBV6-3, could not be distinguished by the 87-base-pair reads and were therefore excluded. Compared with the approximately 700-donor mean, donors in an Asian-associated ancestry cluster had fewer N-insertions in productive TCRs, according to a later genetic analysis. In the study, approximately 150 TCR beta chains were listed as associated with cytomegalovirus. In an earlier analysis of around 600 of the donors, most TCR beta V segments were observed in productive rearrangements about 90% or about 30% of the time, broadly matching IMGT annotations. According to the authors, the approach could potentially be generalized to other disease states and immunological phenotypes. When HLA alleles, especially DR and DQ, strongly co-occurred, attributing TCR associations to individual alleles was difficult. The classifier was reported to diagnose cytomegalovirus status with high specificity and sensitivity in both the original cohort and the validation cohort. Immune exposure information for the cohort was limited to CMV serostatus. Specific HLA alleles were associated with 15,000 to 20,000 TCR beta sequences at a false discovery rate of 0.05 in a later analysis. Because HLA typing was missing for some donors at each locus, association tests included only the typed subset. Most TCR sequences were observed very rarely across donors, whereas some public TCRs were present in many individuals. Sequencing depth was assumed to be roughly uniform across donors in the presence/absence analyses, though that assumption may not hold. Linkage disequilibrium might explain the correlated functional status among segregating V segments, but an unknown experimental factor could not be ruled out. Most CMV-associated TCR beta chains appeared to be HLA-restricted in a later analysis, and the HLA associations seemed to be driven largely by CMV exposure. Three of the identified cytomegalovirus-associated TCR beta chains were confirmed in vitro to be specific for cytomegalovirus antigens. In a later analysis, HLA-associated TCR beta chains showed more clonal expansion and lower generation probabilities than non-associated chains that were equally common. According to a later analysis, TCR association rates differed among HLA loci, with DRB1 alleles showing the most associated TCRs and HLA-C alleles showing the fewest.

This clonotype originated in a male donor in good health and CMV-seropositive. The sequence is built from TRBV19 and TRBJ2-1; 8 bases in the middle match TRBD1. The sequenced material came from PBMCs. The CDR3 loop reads CASRKSGGGIYNEQFF. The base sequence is TGTGCCAGTAGAAAATCAGGGGGCGGAATTTACAATGAGCAGTTCTTC.